This is a list of T cell receptor beta chains from one sample in a study of cytotoxic CD8 clonotypes in ibrutinib-treated CLL. Method: immunoSEQ multiplex PCR; TCRdb's copy keeps in-frame clones and lacks some. This sample yields about 180,000 clones, of which more than 80% are seen a single time; roughly 4.5% belongs to the top ten. Sample: PBMCs, taken after 24 months of ibrutinib treatment. The receptors come from a human donor with chronic lymphocytic leukemia. Each CDR3 is given with its conserved first and last residue. Fields, in order: clone size, D gene, J gene, V gene, CDR3 protein, CDR3 DNA. A D gene is named only where the DNA matches it firmly. Size is omitted from some rows. Given values are once, few, many or a class for expanded clones.

abundance: .; d_gene: .; j_gene: TRBJ1-4; v_gene: TRBV29-1; CDR3aa: CSVNSGGTNEKLFF; CDR3nt: TGCAGCGTCAACTCGGGGGGTACTAATGAAAAACTGTTTTTT
abundance: .; d_gene: .; j_gene: TRBJ1-5; v_gene: TRBV12-2; CDR3aa: CASRLLGGWQPQHF; CDR3nt: TGTGCAAGTCGCTTATTAGGGGGCTGGCAGCCCCAGCATTTT
abundance: .; d_gene: TRBD1; j_gene: TRBJ2-7; v_gene: TRBV2; CDR3aa: CASRGQGRAGEQYF; CDR3nt: TGTGCCAGCAGGGGACAGGGGAGGGCGGGGGAGCAGTACTTC
abundance: .; d_gene: TRBD2; j_gene: TRBJ2-1; v_gene: TRBV11-2; CDR3aa: CASRSTSGGRSYNEQFF; CDR3nt: TGTGCCAGCAGATCAACTAGCGGGGGACGCTCCTACAATGAGCAGTTCTTC
abundance: once; d_gene: TRBD2; j_gene: TRBJ2-1; v_gene: TRBV27; CDR3aa: CASSFRSGGDGEQFF; CDR3nt: TGTGCCAGCAGTTTCCGAAGCGGGGGGGATGGTGAGCAGTTCTTC
abundance: once; d_gene: .; j_gene: TRBJ1-1; v_gene: TRBV2; CDR3aa: CARNVGGTEAFF; CDR3nt: TGTGCCCGCAACGTAGGGGGGACTGAAGCTTTCTTT
abundance: .; d_gene: TRBD1; j_gene: TRBJ2-7; v_gene: TRBV25-1; CDR3aa: CASSDDRDYEQYF; CDR3nt: TGTGCCAGCAGTGATGACAGGGACTACGAGCAGTACTTC
abundance: once; d_gene: .; j_gene: TRBJ1-1; v_gene: TRBV15; CDR3aa: CATSRDTMNTEAFF; CDR3nt: TGTGCCACCAGCAGAGATACCATGAACACTGAAGCTTTCTTT
abundance: .; d_gene: TRBD1; j_gene: TRBJ1-5; v_gene: TRBV7-8; CDR3aa: CASSLSDRANQPQHF; CDR3nt: TGTGCCAGCAGCCTATCCGACAGGGCCAATCAGCCCCAGCATTTT
abundance: .; d_gene: .; j_gene: TRBJ1-5; v_gene: TRBV5-1; CDR3aa: CASPEGGNQPQHF; CDR3nt: TGCGCCAGCCCCGAAGGGGGAAATCAGCCCCAGCATTTT
abundance: .; d_gene: TRBD1; j_gene: TRBJ2-3; v_gene: TRBV6-1; CDR3aa: CASSDGKGQRTDTQYF; CDR3nt: TGTGCCAGCAGTGATGGTAAGGGACAGCGCACAGATACGCAGTATTTT
abundance: once; d_gene: .; j_gene: TRBJ1-1; v_gene: TRBV6-6; CDR3aa: CASSYSIGMNTEAFF; CDR3nt: TGTGCCAGCAGTTACAGCATAGGGATGAACACTGAAGCTTTCTTT
abundance: .; d_gene: .; j_gene: TRBJ1-2; v_gene: TRBV6-1; CDR3aa: CASTKTGNYGYTF; CDR3nt: TGTGCCAGCACCAAAACAGGGAACTATGGCTACACCTTC
abundance: .; d_gene: .; j_gene: TRBJ2-7; v_gene: TRBV7-9; CDR3aa: CASSLGLPSSYEQYF; CDR3nt: TGTGCCAGCAGTTTGGGACTTCCGAGCTCCTACGAGCAGTACTTC
abundance: few; d_gene: .; j_gene: TRBJ1-1; v_gene: TRBV27; CDR3aa: CASSFEGTEAFF; CDR3nt: TGTGCCAGCAGCTTCGAGGGCACTGAAGCTTTCTTT
abundance: .; d_gene: TRBD1; j_gene: TRBJ1-1; v_gene: TRBV18; CDR3aa: CASSPRGTGNTEAFF; CDR3nt: TGTGCCAGCTCACCCCGGGGGACAGGGAACACTGAAGCTTTCTTT
abundance: .; d_gene: .; j_gene: TRBJ1-1; v_gene: TRBV7-9; CDR3aa: CASSPLTGRNTEAFF; CDR3nt: TGTGCCAGCAGCCCCCTGACAGGACGGAACACTGAAGCTTTCTTT
abundance: .; d_gene: .; j_gene: TRBJ2-7; v_gene: TRBV6-5; CDR3aa: CASSNRGGASYEQYF; CDR3nt: TGTGCCAGCAGTAACAGGGGGGGAGCCTCCTACGAGCAGTACTTC
abundance: .; d_gene: .; j_gene: TRBJ1-5; v_gene: TRBV18; CDR3aa: CASSPLRGGNQPQHF; CDR3nt: TGTGCCAGCTCACCCCTAAGGGGTGGCAATCAGCCCCAGCATTTT
abundance: many; d_gene: TRBD1; j_gene: TRBJ2-4; v_gene: TRBV6-5; CDR3aa: CASSYPGQGGKNIQYF; CDR3nt: TGTGCCAGCAGTTACCCTGGACAGGGGGGCAAAAACATTCAGTACTTC
abundance: few; d_gene: .; j_gene: TRBJ2-1; v_gene: TRBV14; CDR3aa: CASSQVPRRVAGEQFF; CDR3nt: TGTGCCAGCAGCCAAGTACCCCGCCGGGTTGCCGGAGAGCAGTTCTTC
abundance: .; d_gene: .; j_gene: TRBJ1-2; v_gene: TRBV7-9; CDR3aa: CASSLYGGAYGYTF; CDR3nt: TGTGCCAGCAGCTTATACGGGGGTGCCTATGGCTACACCTTC
abundance: .; d_gene: .; j_gene: TRBJ1-2; v_gene: TRBV19; CDR3aa: CASSLLVTAVANYGYTF; CDR3nt: TGTGCCAGTAGTTTACTTGTGACGGCTGTCGCTAACTATGGCTACACCTTC
abundance: .; d_gene: .; j_gene: TRBJ1-2; v_gene: TRBV5-4; CDR3aa: CASSLERKGVGYTF; CDR3nt: TGTGCCAGCAGCTTGGAGAGGAAGGGCGTCGGCTACACCTTC
abundance: .; d_gene: .; j_gene: TRBJ2-1; v_gene: TRBV30; CDR3aa: CAWKTGGEQFF; CDR3nt: TGTGCCTGGAAGACAGGAGGTGAGCAGTTCTTC
abundance: .; d_gene: .; j_gene: TRBJ2-5; v_gene: TRBV5-1; CDR3aa: CASSLGGTGRETQYF; CDR3nt: TGCGCCAGCAGCTTAGGGGGTACAGGGCGTGAGACCCAGTACTTC
abundance: .; d_gene: .; j_gene: TRBJ2-7; v_gene: TRBV4-3; CDR3aa: CASSQDEREQYF; CDR3nt: TGCGCCAGCAGCCAAGACGAACGGGAGCAGTACTTC
abundance: .; d_gene: .; j_gene: TRBJ1-1; v_gene: TRBV4-3; CDR3aa: CASSLRDTVNTEAFF; CDR3nt: TGCGCCAGCAGCCTCCGGGACACGGTTAACACTGAAGCTTTCTTT
abundance: .; d_gene: .; j_gene: TRBJ1-1; v_gene: TRBV30; CDR3aa: CAWKLRLRPNTEAFF; CDR3nt: TGTGCCTGGAAATTGAGGTTACGGCCGAACACTGAAGCTTTCTTT
abundance: few; d_gene: TRBD2; j_gene: TRBJ2-6; v_gene: TRBV4-3; CDR3aa: CASSLLAGANVLTF; CDR3nt: TGCGCCAGCAGCTTACTAGCGGGGGCCAACGTCCTGACTTTC
abundance: .; d_gene: TRBD1; j_gene: TRBJ1-6; v_gene: TRBV6-5; CDR3aa: CASAWGQGMTSPLHF; CDR3nt: TGTGCCAGCGCCTGGGGACAGGGGATGACTTCACCCCTCCACTTT
abundance: few; d_gene: .; j_gene: TRBJ2-7; v_gene: TRBV9; CDR3aa: CASSPGGRNPYEQYF; CDR3nt: TGTGCCAGCAGCCCCGGGGGACGGAATCCCTACGAGCAGTACTTC
abundance: once; d_gene: TRBD1; j_gene: TRBJ2-3; v_gene: TRBV5-1; CDR3aa: CASSLAPPGQTTDTQYF; CDR3nt: TGCGCCAGCAGCTTGGCACCCCCGGGACAGACGACAGATACGCAGTATTTT
abundance: .; d_gene: .; j_gene: TRBJ1-2; v_gene: TRBV19; CDR3aa: CASSNYHRLKQNHGYTF; CDR3nt: TGTGCCAGTAGTAATTATCACCGACTAAAGCAAAATCATGGCTACACCTTC
abundance: .; d_gene: .; j_gene: TRBJ1-5; v_gene: TRBV2; CDR3aa: CASSAPGTDQPQHF; CDR3nt: TGTGCCAGCAGTGCCCCAGGGACGGATCAGCCCCAGCATTTT
abundance: few; d_gene: .; j_gene: TRBJ1-5; v_gene: TRBV19; CDR3aa: CASRMTSYSNQPQHF; CDR3nt: TGTGCCAGTAGAATGACAAGCTATAGCAATCAGCCCCAGCATTTT
abundance: .; d_gene: TRBD1; j_gene: TRBJ2-7; v_gene: TRBV5-1; CDR3aa: CASSYSTGTAASYEQYF; CDR3nt: TGCGCCAGCAGCTACAGCACCGGGACAGCTGCCTCCTACGAGCAGTACTTC
abundance: .; d_gene: TRBD1; j_gene: TRBJ1-5; v_gene: TRBV4-2; CDR3aa: CASSQGSDRGRREPQHF; CDR3nt: TGTGCCAGCAGCCAAGGTTCGGACAGGGGGCGGAGGGAGCCCCAGCATTTT
abundance: .; d_gene: TRBD1; j_gene: TRBJ1-5; v_gene: TRBV6-6; CDR3aa: CASIKSQGQRNQPQHF; CDR3nt: TGTGCCAGCATTAAATCACAGGGGCAGCGCAATCAGCCCCAGCATTTT
abundance: .; d_gene: .; j_gene: TRBJ2-7; v_gene: TRBV28; CDR3aa: CAHHGSRYEQYF; CDR3nt: TGTGCCCACCACGGCAGCCGATACGAGCAGTACTTC
abundance: .; d_gene: TRBD1; j_gene: TRBJ2-1; v_gene: TRBV14; CDR3aa: CASSPGQAYNEQFF; CDR3nt: TGTGCCAGCAGCCCCGGACAGGCCTACAATGAGCAGTTCTTC
abundance: .; d_gene: TRBD1; j_gene: TRBJ1-2; v_gene: TRBV19; CDR3aa: CASSGTGGRGYTF; CDR3nt: TGTGCCAGTAGCGGGACAGGGGGACGCGGCTACACCTTC
abundance: .; d_gene: TRBD1; j_gene: TRBJ2-2; v_gene: TRBV30; CDR3aa: CAWNHGQGNTGELFF; CDR3nt: TGTGCCTGGAATCACGGACAGGGAAACACCGGGGAGCTGTTTTTT
abundance: .; d_gene: TRBD1; j_gene: TRBJ1-2; v_gene: TRBV5-5; CDR3aa: CASSRQLTGPNYGYTF; CDR3nt: TGTGCCAGCAGCCGCCAATTGACAGGGCCTAACTATGGCTACACCTTC
abundance: .; d_gene: .; j_gene: TRBJ1-2; v_gene: TRBV18; CDR3aa: CASSPDRRYGYTF; CDR3nt: TGTGCCAGCTCACCGGACAGACGTTATGGCTACACCTTC
abundance: .; d_gene: .; j_gene: TRBJ1-3; v_gene: TRBV6-5; CDR3aa: CASSPFQGSGNTIYF; CDR3nt: TGTGCCAGCAGTCCCTTCCAGGGGAGCGGAAACACCATATATTTT
abundance: .; d_gene: TRBD2; j_gene: TRBJ2-3; v_gene: TRBV7-2; CDR3aa: CASSSYLAGGPADTQYF; CDR3nt: TGTGCCAGCAGCTCGTATCTAGCGGGAGGGCCGGCAGATACGCAGTATTTT
abundance: few; d_gene: .; j_gene: TRBJ1-1; v_gene: TRBV11-2; CDR3aa: CASSFGTEAFF; CDR3nt: TGTGCCAGCAGCTTTGGGACAGAAGCTTTCTTT
abundance: .; d_gene: .; j_gene: TRBJ1-4; v_gene: TRBV29-1; CDR3aa: CSVGGGNEKLFF; CDR3nt: TGCAGCGTGGGTGGGGGGAATGAAAAACTGTTTTTT
abundance: .; d_gene: .; j_gene: TRBJ1-6; v_gene: TRBV5-1; CDR3aa: CASRLTDNSPLHF; CDR3nt: TGCGCCAGCAGACTGACAGATAATTCACCCCTCCACTTT
abundance: .; d_gene: TRBD2; j_gene: TRBJ2-5; v_gene: TRBV9; CDR3aa: CASSVRAGGRETQYF; CDR3nt: TGTGCCAGCAGCGTTAGGGCGGGAGGTCGGGAGACCCAGTACTTC
abundance: once; d_gene: TRBD1; j_gene: TRBJ2-7; v_gene: TRBV6-6; CDR3aa: CASSSRTGGAEQYF; CDR3nt: TGTGCCAGCAGTTCCAGGACAGGGGGGGCCGAGCAGTACTTC
abundance: .; d_gene: TRBD1; j_gene: TRBJ1-2; v_gene: TRBV19; CDR3aa: CASSPYGQVGYGYTF; CDR3nt: TGTGCCAGTAGTCCGTATGGACAGGTGGGCTATGGCTACACCTTC
abundance: few; d_gene: .; j_gene: TRBJ1-5; v_gene: TRBV25-1; CDR3aa: CASSDHRGNQPQHF; CDR3nt: TGTGCCAGCAGTGACCACAGGGGCAATCAGCCCCAGCATTTT